This passage covers 8 T cell receptor beta chains from one sample sequenced in a study of identical twins (dated by TCRdb to about 2016). Receptors were amplified or captured by 5' RACE. The run used an Illumina HiSeq 2000. TCRdb cleaned the public reads at Q25 with fastp, built clones with MiXCR and kept in-frame beta chains. Each CDR3 protein gets just one entry, which takes the most common genes and DNA from the rows behind it. Here the sample has approximately 670,000 distinct CDR3 sequences; roughly 6% occur a single time. Of the sample, around 1.9% falls within the top ten clones. The sample consisted of naive T cells sorted from blood. This specimen's cell subset or site label, per the study, means: cells isolated with a human naive T-cell isolation kit. These TCRs come from a man younger than 35 in good health.

This clonotype was found a few times. This chain connects TRBV12-3 or TRBV12-4 to TRBJ2-7, with D perhaps matching TRBD1 (5 bases). This CDR3 region has 13 residues. Trimming pared 3 bases from V and 6 bases from J, leaving 12 bases between. CDR3 amino acids: CASSLGPASEQYV. CDR3 nucleotides: TGTGCCAGCAGTTTGGGGCCCGCATCCGAGCAGTACGTC.

Many counts were recorded for this clonotype. J is TRBJ2-1 and V is TRBV18, with 7 bases identical to TRBD1. Trimming took 3 bases from V and 7 from J; bases not matched to a gene: 6. The CDR3 totals 14 residues. Germline values: CDR1 KGHSH, CDR2 LQKENI. This CDR3 is CASSPSTGKNEQFF. In DNA form, the CDR3 reads TGTGCCAGCTCACCTTCGACAGGGAAAAATGAGCAGTTCTTC. Full variable domain (rest looked up from reference TRBV18 and TRBJ2-1): NAGVMQNPRHLVRRRGQEARLRCSPMKGHSHVYWYRQLPEEGLKFMVYLQKENIIDESGMPKERFSAEFPKEGPSILRIQQVVRGDSAAYFCASSPSTGKNEQFFGPGTRLTVL.

This clonotype has more than one count but fewer than ten. The gene calls are TRBV2 and TRBJ2-4, with 7 bases lining up with TRBD1. Germline V gene lookup returns CDR1 SNHLY and CDR2 FYNNEI. CDR3 length: 13 residues. The V segment lost 5 bases and the J segment 7 bases; nucleotides outside the gene matches: 5. The CDR3 here is CASSYRGGNIQYF. For the CDR3, the DNA is TGTGCCAGCAGTTACAGGGGTGGGAACATTCAGTACTTC.

This clonotype was picked up many times. V usage is TRBV5-1 and J usage is TRBJ1-5; D gene unclear. Deletions cut 4 bases from V and 3 bases from J, with 11 bases between. The CDR3 runs 14 residues. Germline V gene lookup returns CDR1 SGHRS and CDR2 YFSETQ. In DNA form, the CDR3 reads TGCGCCAGCAGCATCGACGGCGTCAATCAGCCCCAGCATTTT. It specifies CASSIDGVNQPQHF.

This clonotype showed up just a few times. J is TRBJ2-5 and V is TRBV5-1; 8 nucleotides match TRBD1. Germline lookup yields CDR1 SGHRS and CDR2 YFSETQ. The CDR3 consists of 14 residues. With 5 bases clipped from V and 4 bases from J, the junction kept 7 bases outside the gene matches. As DNA, the CDR3 is TGCGCCAGCAGTGAGGGACAGGATCGAGAGACCCAGTACTTC. Translated: CASSEGQDRETQYF. The variable domain in full, completed from reference TRBV5-1 and TRBJ2-5, reads KAGVTQTPRYLIKTRGQQVTLSCSPISGHRSVSWYQQTPGQGLQFLFEYFSETQRNKGNFPGRFSGRQFSNSRSEMNVSTLELGDSALYLCASSEGQDRETQYFGPGTRLLVL.

This sequence joins TRBV5-1 and TRBJ1-1; tentatively, D is TRBD1 (5 bases). Per germline, CDR1 SGHRS and CDR2 YFSETQ. The CDR3 has 14 amino acids. V was cut by 2 bases and J by 5 bases, with 13 bases left in between. CDR3 residues: CASSFLQGQTEAFF. The CDR3 DNA reads TGCGCCAGCAGCTTCCTCCAGGGCCAGACTGAAGCTTTCTTT. Full variable domain (remainder filled in from reference TRBV5-1 and TRBJ1-1): KAGVTQTPRYLIKTRGQQVTLSCSPISGHRSVSWYQQTPGQGLQFLFEYFSETQRNKGNFPGRFSGRQFSNSRSEMNVSTLELGDSALYLCASSFLQGQTEAFFGQGTRLTVV.

There are a few counts of this clonotype. This chain connects TRBV4-2 to TRBJ1-2; D gene ambiguous. CDR3 size: 15 residues. Germline CDR1 reads LGHNA; CDR2 reads YNFKEQ. The V end lost 0 bases, the J end lost 2 bases, and 10 bases lay between the germline ends. CDR3: CASSQDLKDNYGYTF. In DNA, the CDR3 is TGTGCCAGCAGCCAAGATTTGAAAGACAACTATGGCTACACCTTC.

This clonotype was seen at least ten times. The rearrangement uses TRBV12-3 or TRBV12-4 and TRBJ1-1; D unresolved. The CDR3 is made up of 13 amino acids. V was trimmed by 3 bases and J by 4 bases, leaving 9 bases between them. The CDR3 DNA sequence: TGTGCCAGCAGTTTGCTGAGGACCACTGAAGCTTTCTTT. Protein sequence: CASSLLRTTEAFF.